A selection of T cell receptor beta chains follows, all from one sample in a study of T cells expressing NK-cell markers. TCRdb reprocessed the 5' RACE reads; each CDR3 protein has one entry and no DNA is given. Listed are 150,000 or so distinct CDR3 sequences; under 20% falls within the top ten. The sequenced sample was blood T cells: a sorted CD56 or NKG2C T cell subset, CD4+ or CD8+ T cells, or bulk PBMC T cells (not recorded which). Receptor source: a woman between 18 and 75 years old in good health. Each CDR3 is given with its conserved first and last residue.

J gene | V gene | CDR3 protein
TRBJ1-5 | TRBV27 | CASSRGGWQPQHF
TRBJ2-1 | TRBV19 | CASSIGFDEQFF
TRBJ2-1 | TRBV7-2 | CASSELAVYNEQFF
TRBJ1-3 | TRBV20-1 | CSARGAGNTIYF
TRBJ2-7 | TRBV20-1 | CSARDRRSARSYEQYF
TRBJ1-3 | TRBV5-1 | CASSSRDSFSGNTIYF
TRBJ2-5 | TRBV27 | CASSARGGAQETQYF
TRBJ2-3 | TRBV30 | CAWKREGAPDTQYF
TRBJ2-2 | TRBV12-3/TRBV12-4 | CASSDRGSGELFF
TRBJ2-1 | TRBV29-1 | CSGSVSGEDNEQFF
TRBJ1-1 | TRBV10-3 | CAISELESTEAFF
TRBJ2-1 | TRBV7-6 | CASSPGLLAGLREQFF
TRBJ2-7 | TRBV7-2 | CASSGRDRGEQYF
TRBJ1-3 | TRBV7-9 | CASSWGDRNTIYF
TRBJ2-7 | TRBV7-2 | CASSLGRTSVPSEQYF
TRBJ1-2 | TRBV29-1 | CSVKTTGVDGYTF
TRBJ2-5 | TRBV7-2 | CASSLYPGLPQETQYF
TRBJ1-3 | TRBV20-1 | CSARGGHAGNTIYF
TRBJ1-5 | TRBV12-3/TRBV12-4 | CASSPHQGSNQPQHF
TRBJ2-2 | TRBV5-6 | CASSLGPSISGTGELFF
TRBJ2-1 | TRBV18 | CASSLVENNEQFF
TRBJ2-2 | TRBV3-1 | CASSQAGWGDTGELFF
TRBJ2-2 | TRBV19 | CASSIRGINTGELFF
TRBJ2-6 | TRBV5-1 | CASSLTTSGANVLTF
TRBJ2-3 | TRBV20-1 | CSAPFAGGRTDTQYF
TRBJ2-1 | TRBV9 | CASSVRSGGAHVNEQFF
TRBJ2-3 | TRBV21-1 | CASILPGRGSTDTQYF
TRBJ2-2 | TRBV5-1 | CASSSQLAENTGELFF
TRBJ2-4 | TRBV20-1 | CSASPRGVATNIQYF
TRBJ2-3 | TRBV20-1 | CSASGGVVGTDTQYF
TRBJ1-1 | TRBV5-1 | CASRNEQGAQPEAFF
TRBJ1-3 | TRBV7-3 | CASSLGASSGNTIYF
TRBJ2-2 | TRBV2 | CATGADRVPGELFF
TRBJ1-4 | TRBV6-5 | CASSYSRPGTNEKLFF
TRBJ2-1 | TRBV6-2/TRBV6-3 | CASEGDWNEQFF
TRBJ2-6 | TRBV5-1 | CASANGDSGANVLTF
TRBJ2-6 | TRBV11-2 | CASSFLEGSGANVLTF
TRBJ1-3 | TRBV9 | CASSGAGPRNTIYF
TRBJ2-5 | TRBV5-8 | CASSSGTWAETQYF
TRBJ1-5 | TRBV18 | CASSSRTGGSGYQPQHF
TRBJ1-1 | TRBV18 | CASSPLGQPNTEAFF